This entry describes one TCR beta chain. As it was prepared, the TCRbeta library received unique molecular identifiers. TCRdb re-called the PCR reads through MiXCR, storing one row per CDR3 protein. This repertoire shows 350,000 to 450,000 distinct CDR3 sequences, 13% found once; its top ten account for approximately 4.2%. These data belong to a study of T-cell reconstitution after alpha-beta-depleted transplantation in children. This CDR3 comprises 15 residues. Germline V gene lookup returns CDR1 SGHAT and CDR2 FQDESV (reference sequence). V was cut by 6 bases and J by 4 bases, with 18 bases left in between.

This receptor was taken from a human donor who donated a stem cell graft to a child with Fanconi anemia. The chain is built from TRBV11-1 and TRBJ1-1, with D perhaps matching TRBD1 (6 bases). The sample consisted of PBMCs, taken from the stem cell graft. CDR3 sequence reads: CASSLGATWGTEAFF. In DNA, the CDR3 is TGTGCCAGCAGTCTGGGGGCGACGTGGGGCACTGAAGCTTTCTTT.